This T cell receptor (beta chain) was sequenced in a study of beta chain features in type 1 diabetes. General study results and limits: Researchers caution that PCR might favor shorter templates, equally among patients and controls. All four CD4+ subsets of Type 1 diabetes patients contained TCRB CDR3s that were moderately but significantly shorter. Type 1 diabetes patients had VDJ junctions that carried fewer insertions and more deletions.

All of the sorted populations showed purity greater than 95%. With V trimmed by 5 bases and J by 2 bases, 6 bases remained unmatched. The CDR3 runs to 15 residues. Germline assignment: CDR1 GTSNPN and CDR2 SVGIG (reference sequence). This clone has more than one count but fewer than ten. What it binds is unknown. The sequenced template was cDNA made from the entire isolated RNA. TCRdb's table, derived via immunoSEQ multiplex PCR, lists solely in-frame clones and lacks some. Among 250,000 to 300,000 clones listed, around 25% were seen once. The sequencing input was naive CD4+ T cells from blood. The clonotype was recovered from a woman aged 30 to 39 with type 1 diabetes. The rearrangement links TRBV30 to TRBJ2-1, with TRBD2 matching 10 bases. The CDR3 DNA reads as TGTGCCTGGTTAGCGGGAGGTGGGGCCTACAATGAGCAGTTCTTC. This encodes CAWLAGGGAYNEQFF.